The entry that follows covers one T cell receptor beta chain sequence. Its target is not known. V shed 0 bases, J shed 3 bases, and the junction held 2 bases outside the gene matches. This CDR3 contains 14 residues. Germline loops: CDR1 SGHRS, CDR2 YFSETQ. The data are from a study of T cell responses to AZD1222 COVID-19 vaccine. Whole-study results and caveats: Two AZD1222 administrations were followed by greater Spike-specific TCR breadth and depth.

Sequencing used immunoSEQ multiplex PCR; TCRdb keeps in-frame clones, though not all of them. Among about 140,000 clones listed, more than 80% were seen once. The source material was peripheral blood, sampled on day 0 of AZD1222 vaccination. The chain uses TRBV5-1 and TRBJ2-5, with 7 bases identical to TRBD2. The TCR was taken from an adult in good health. Here the CDR3 reads CASSLGGGEETQYF. In DNA form, the CDR3 reads TGCGCCAGCAGCTTGGGCGGGGGTGAAGAGACCCAGTACTTC.